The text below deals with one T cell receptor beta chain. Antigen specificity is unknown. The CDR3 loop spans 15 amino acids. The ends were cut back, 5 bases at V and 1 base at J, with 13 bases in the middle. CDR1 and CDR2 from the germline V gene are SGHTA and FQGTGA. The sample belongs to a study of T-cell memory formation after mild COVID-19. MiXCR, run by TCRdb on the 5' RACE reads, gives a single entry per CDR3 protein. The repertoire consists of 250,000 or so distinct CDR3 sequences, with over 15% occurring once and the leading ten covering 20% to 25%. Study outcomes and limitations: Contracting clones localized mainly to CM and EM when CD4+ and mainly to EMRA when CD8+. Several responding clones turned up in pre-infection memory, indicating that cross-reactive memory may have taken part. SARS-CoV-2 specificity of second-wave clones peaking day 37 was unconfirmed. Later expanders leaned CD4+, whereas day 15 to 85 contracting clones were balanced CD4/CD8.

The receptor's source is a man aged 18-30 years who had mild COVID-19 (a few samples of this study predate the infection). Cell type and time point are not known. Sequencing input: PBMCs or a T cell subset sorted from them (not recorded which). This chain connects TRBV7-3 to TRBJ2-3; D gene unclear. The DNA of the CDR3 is TGTGCCAGCAGCCGCGCGGTCGGTGGCACAGATACGCAGTATTTT. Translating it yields CASSRAVGGTDTQYF.